The 19 T cell receptor beta chains given below trace back to one sample, sequenced in a study of regulatory T cells in long-lasting Graves disease. The time point denotes: newly diagnosed GD, antithyroid drugs for less than 3 months. With RNA extracted from PBMCs as input, the TCR library was made. In building TCR beta libraries, iRepertoire HTBI primers were used together with Arm-PCR of CDR3 regions. Each CDR3 protein is one row after TCRdb ran MiXCR on the multiplex PCR reads. The sample consists of around 360,000 distinct CDR3 sequences, around 15% of them appearing once. The sample was also reused in another study, on T cells in Graves' hyperthyroidism and ophthalmopathy.

The material was peripheral blood mononuclear cells (PBMCs), obtained at new diagnosis, from a patient treated with antithyroid drugs. The origin of the receptors is a woman between 18 and 29 years old with Graves disease.

This clonotype came up a few times. The chain links TRBV28 to TRBJ1-4; unclear D gene. This CDR3 contains 13 residues. CDR1 is MDHEN and CDR2 is SYDVKM in the germline V gene. The V and J ends lost 6 bases and 8 bases respectively, with 13 bases between them. The CDR3 here is CASRPTLGEKLFF. The CDR3 nucleotides read TGTGCCAGCAGACCGACTCTAGGGGAAAAACTGTTTTTT.

This clonotype was detected ten times or more. The V gene is TRBV6-2 or TRBV6-3, the J gene TRBJ2-3; 7 bases are shared with TRBD1. From germline, CDR1 is MNHEY and CDR2 SVGEGT. The V segment lost 4 bases and the J segment 1 base; nucleotides outside the gene matches: 17. This CDR3 comprises 19 residues. Here the CDR3 reads CASSLREGASVMGTDTQYF. The CDR3 DNA is TGTGCCAGCAGTTTACGAGAGGGGGCGTCGGTGATGGGCACAGATACGCAGTATTTT.

The chain couples TRBV24-1 to TRBJ1-5; D is perhaps TRBD1 (6 bases). Germline loops: CDR1 KGHDR, CDR2 SFDVKD. This CDR3 region has 14 residues. The ends were cut back, 5 bases at V and 6 bases at J, with 13 bases in the middle. The CDR3 nucleotides read TGTGCCACCAGTGCCTCCGAGGGGGGTCAGCCCCAGCATTTT. Protein product: CATSASEGGQPQHF.

The rearrangement links TRBV9 to TRBJ2-2, with a weak D call TRBD2 (6 bases). The germline V and J ends were trimmed by 0 bases and 0 bases, with 15 bases remaining between them. This CDR3 comprises 18 residues. CDR1 and CDR2 (germline): SGDLS, YYNGEE. In DNA form, the CDR3 reads TGTGCCAGCAGCGTAGGTTTAGCGGAGGGCGCGAACACCGGGGAGCTGTTTTTT. Protein product: CASSVGLAEGANTGELFF.

In this sample, this clonotype turned up a few times. V usage is TRBV29-1 and J usage is TRBJ2-5, with 7 bases matching TRBD2. Losses at the gene ends were 6 bases for V and 5 bases for J; bases not matched to a gene: 12. Germline V gives CDR1 SQVTM, CDR2 ANQGSEA. The CDR3 contains 14 residues. Here the CDR3 DNA reads TGCAGCGTATCGGGACTACTCGAAGGGGAGACCCAGTACTTC. Amino acid sequence: CSVSGLLEGETQYF.

This clonotype was seen at least ten times. V is TRBV24-1 and J is TRBJ2-3; D may be TRBD2 (5 bases). From germline, CDR1 is KGHDR and CDR2 SFDVKD. This CDR3 region has 14 residues. Trimming left V 11 bases short and J 2 bases short, with 16 bases between. DNA of the CDR3: TGTGCCATTGGGAGCGGCTCTCCCACAGATACGCAGTATTTT. This encodes CAIGSGSPTDTQYF.

This clonotype showed up many times. The rearrangement joins TRBV12-5 to TRBJ2-1, with 14 bases identical to TRBD2. The germline CDR1 and CDR2 sequences are LGHNT and FRNRAP. After removal of 0 bases from V and 8 bases from J, the junction contained 6 bases not matched to a gene. The CDR3 totals 17 residues. The CDR3 region has the DNA TGTGCTAGTGGTTTGGTGACGGGACTAGCGGGAGATCATGAGCAGTTCTTC. This translates into CASGLVTGLAGDHEQFF. Variable domain in full (rest from reference TRBV12-5 and TRBJ2-1): DARVTQTPRHKVTEMGQEVTMRCQPILGHNTVFWYRQTMMQGLELLAYFRNRAPLDDSGMPKDRFSAEMPDATLATLKIQPSEPRDSAVYFCASGLVTGLAGDHEQFFGPGTRLTVL.

This chain uses TRBV7-9 with TRBJ1-1, with a weak D call TRBD1 (5 bases). V was trimmed by 3 bases and J by 6 bases, leaving 11 bases between them. This CDR3 is 13 amino acids long. Germline CDR1 is SEHNR and CDR2 is FQNEAQ (reference sequence). CDR3 protein: CASSLGVGAEAFF. For the CDR3, the DNA is TGTGCCAGCAGCTTGGGGGTTGGGGCTGAAGCTTTCTTT.

Ten or more counts support this clonotype. The V gene is TRBV3-1, the J gene TRBJ2-1; 8 nucleotides line up with TRBD1. Trimming removed 4 bases from V and 7 bases from J; junction bases left unmatched: 6. The CDR3 runs 14 residues. The V gene's germline CDR1 is LGHDT and CDR2 YNNKEL (reference sequence). The CDR3 DNA reads TGTGCCAGCAGCCTGCGGACAGGGAGGAATGAGCAGTTCTTC. As protein: CASSLRTGRNEQFF.

In its sample, this clonotype was seen a few times. The genes are TRBV25-1 and TRBJ2-1, with D possibly being TRBD2 (6 bases). V lost 8 bases and J lost 9, with 17 bases in between. The CDR3 covers 13 residues. The V gene's germline CDR1 is MGHDK and CDR2 SYGVNS. CDR3 amino acids: CASRGLPPGEQFF. The CDR3 nucleotides are TGTGCCAGCCGGGGACTCCCCCCCGGTGAGCAGTTCTTC.

This clonotype was seen a few times. The V and J genes are TRBV27 and TRBJ1-5; a possible D gene is TRBD1 (6 bases). In germline, CDR1 is MNHEY, CDR2 SMNVEV (reference sequence). V lost 3 bases and J 1 base, leaving 10 bases between the germline ends. The CDR3 is 15 amino acids. The CDR3, as DNA: TGTGCCAGCAGTTTGGGGGCTGTGAGCAATCAGCCCCAGCATTTT. Its translation: CASSLGAVSNQPQHF.

This clonotype was detected only a few times. This CDR3 reads CASTGEITYNEQFF. In DNA, the CDR3 is TGTGCCAGCACGGGGGAGATAACCTACAATGAGCAGTTCTTC. V usage is TRBV9 and J usage is TRBJ2-1; the D gene is possibly TRBD2 (6 bases). Germline V gene sequence: CDR1 SGDLS, CDR2 YYNGEE. V lost 6 bases and J lost 2, with 12 bases in between. The CDR3 contains 14 residues.

The chain links TRBV4-1 to TRBJ2-3, with TRBD2 matching 10 bases. CDR3 length: 16 amino acids. In germline, CDR1 is MGHRA, CDR2 YSYEKL. V shed 4 bases, J shed 4 bases, and the junction held 8 bases outside the gene matches. The CDR3 nucleotides are TGCGCCAGCAGCCTGCCGAGGAGCGGGGGGGCAGATACGCAGTATTTT. The encoded protein is CASSLPRSGGADTQYF.

The table lists this clonotype with many counts. The rearrangement uses TRBV5-1 and TRBJ2-7; 8 bases are a match to TRBD1. V lost 4 bases to trimming and J lost 6 bases; unmatched junction nucleotides: 9. From germline, CDR1 is SGHRS and CDR2 YFSETQ. This CDR3 has 14 residues. CDR3 DNA: TGCGCCAGCAGCCCACGGACAGGGTCGCGCGAGCAGTACTTC. Amino acid sequence: CASSPRTGSREQYF.

The chain carries TRBV5-1 and TRBJ2-6, with 8 bases matching TRBD1. Per the germline V gene, CDR1 is SGHRS and CDR2 is YFSETQ. Losses at the gene ends were 6 bases for V and 2 bases for J; bases not matched to a gene: 13. The CDR3 totals 18 residues. The CDR3 is CASIPGIRTGTGANVLTF. Here the CDR3 DNA reads TGCGCCAGCATCCCCGGCATCCGGACAGGGACTGGGGCCAACGTCCTGACTTTC.

The rearrangement uses TRBV20-1 and TRBJ2-6, with D possibly being TRBD2 (6 bases). Trimming took off 7 bases at V and 2 bases at J, with 15 bases between the two ends. The CDR3 loop spans 15 amino acids. Germline V gene data show CDR1 as DFQATT and CDR2 as SNEGSKA (reference sequence). The CDR3 protein is CSVFGRAAGANVLTF. DNA of the CDR3: TGCAGTGTTTTCGGGAGAGCGGCTGGGGCCAACGTCCTGACTTTC.

This clonotype was seen ten or more times. The V call is TRBV20-1, the J call TRBJ2-7, with 8 bases identical to TRBD2. CDR3 length: 15 residues. CDR1 is DFQATT and CDR2 is SNEGSKA in the germline V gene (reference sequence). The V segment lost 1 base and the J segment 6 bases; nucleotides outside the gene matches: 11. The CDR3 is CSARGLAPTPPEQYF. In DNA form, the CDR3 reads TGCAGTGCTAGAGGACTAGCGCCGACCCCCCCCGAGCAGTACTTC.

This chain links TRBV10-3 with TRBJ1-4; D gene uncertain. With 5 bases removed from V and 5 bases from J, the gap between germline ends came to 12 bases. Germline assignment: CDR1 ENHRY and CDR2 SYGVKD. The CDR3 length is 14 residues. The chain's CDR3 is CAISSGSRNEKLFF. DNA for the CDR3: TGTGCCATCAGTTCCGGGTCACGGAATGAAAAACTGTTTTTT.

This clonotype was seen ten or more times. The rearrangement links TRBV18 to TRBJ2-1; 8 bases are a match to TRBD1. V was clipped by 3 bases and J by 0 bases; unmatched bases: 19. This CDR3 region has 21 residues. Germline V gene lookup returns CDR1 KGHSH and CDR2 LQKENI. CDR3 sequence (DNA): TGTGCCAGCTCACCTCGCGACAGGGGCAACACCGGGGGTAGCTCCTACAATGAGCAGTTCTTC. Its protein is CASSPRDRGNTGGSSYNEQFF. Variable domain in full (rest from reference TRBV18 and TRBJ2-1): NAGVMQNPRHLVRRRGQEARLRCSPMKGHSHVYWYRQLPEEGLKFMVYLQKENIIDESGMPKERFSAEFPKEGPSILRIQQVVRGDSAAYFCASSPRDRGNTGGSSYNEQFFGPGTRLTVL.